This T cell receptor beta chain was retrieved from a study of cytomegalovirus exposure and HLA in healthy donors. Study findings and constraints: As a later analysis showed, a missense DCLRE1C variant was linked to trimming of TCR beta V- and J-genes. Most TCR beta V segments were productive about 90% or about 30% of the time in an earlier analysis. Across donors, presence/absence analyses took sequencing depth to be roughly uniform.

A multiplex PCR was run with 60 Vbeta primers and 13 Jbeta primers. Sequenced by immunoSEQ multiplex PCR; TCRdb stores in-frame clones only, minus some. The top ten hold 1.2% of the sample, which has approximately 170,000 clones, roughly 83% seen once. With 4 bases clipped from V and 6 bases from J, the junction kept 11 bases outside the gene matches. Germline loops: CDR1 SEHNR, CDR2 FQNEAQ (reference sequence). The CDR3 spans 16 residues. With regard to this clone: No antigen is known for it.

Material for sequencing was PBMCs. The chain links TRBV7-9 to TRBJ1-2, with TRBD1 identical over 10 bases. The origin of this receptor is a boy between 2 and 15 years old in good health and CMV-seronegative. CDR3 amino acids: CASSSRPGQGWDGYTF. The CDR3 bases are TGTGCCAGCAGCTCCAGGCCGGGACAGGGGTGGGATGGCTACACCTTC.